The clone carrying this T cell receptor beta chain was recorded at least ten times. What it binds is not known. Authors of the study amplified TCR beta CDR3 regions from RNA transcripts. Carried out on the TCR CDR3, a first-round RT-PCR used the HTBI primer set. TCRdb independently ran MiXCR on the multiplex PCR reads; one entry per CDR3 protein. This sample has more than 550,000 distinct CDR3 sequences, with around 19% found just once. These data belong to a study of T cells in Graves' hyperthyroidism and ophthalmopathy. Overall study findings and caveats: Most thyroid clonotypes expanded above 0.001 appeared in blood too.

Aged 18 to 65, the patients had hyperthyroidism that was newly diagnosed and had lasted under 2 months. The blood sample dates from first hyperthyroidism diagnosis, preceding any ophthalmopathy symptoms. This sequence originates from a woman aged 45-59 years with Graves' hyperthyroidism that later progressed to Graves' ophthalmopathy. Sequencing was performed on blood.

For the CDR3, the DNA is TGTGCCAGCAGGCAACTCATGAACACTGAAGCTTTCTTT. The encoded protein is CASRQLMNTEAFF. The genes are TRBV6-1 and TRBJ1-1; D gene ambiguous. This CDR3 has 13 residues. Germline V lookup: CDR1 MNHNS, CDR2 SASEGT. V lost 6 bases, J lost 0 bases, and 8 bases lay in between.